Each of the 2 T cell receptor beta chains below was sequenced from the same sample in a study of shared clonotypes between healthy human individuals. Some clones are missing from TCRdb's copy, which holds only in-frame ones; the method was immunoSEQ multiplex PCR. This sample has over 2 million clones, with around 95% found just once. The sequenced material came from naive CD4+ T cells sorted from blood. Subset of the sample: CD45RA+ positively selected. These receptors originate from a man younger than 35 in good health.

V and J are TRBV4-1 and TRBJ2-3, with 9 bases matching TRBD2. CDR3 length equals 13 residues. The V and J ends lost 0 bases and 10 bases, in that order; junction bases with no gene match: 2. Germline CDR1 is MGHRA and CDR2 is YSYEKL. CDR3 loop: CASSQEGGRAQYF. CDR3 coding DNA: TGCGCCAGCAGCCAAGAAGGCGGGAGGGCGCAGTATTTT.

The chain has TRBV5-1 and TRBJ1-6, with TRBD1 matching 7 bases. This CDR3 has 14 amino acids. CDR1 SGHRS and CDR2 YFSETQ come from the germline V gene. J gave up 10 bases and V 4 bases, and 8 bases lay outside the gene matches. The CDR3 nucleotides read TGCGCCAGCAGCCCACGGACAGGCCAATCACCCCTCCACTTT. This codes for CASSPRTGQSPLHF.